The 17 T cell receptor beta chains given below trace back to one sample, sequenced in a study of graft-versus-host responses after intestinal transplantation. The antigens of these receptors remain unknown. Using immunoSEQ multiplex PCR, the repertoire was profiled, and TCRdb retains in-frame clones only, with some absent. The data show about 64,000 clones, 90% seen once. The sample in question was unstimulated CD8+ T cells sorted from spleen or lymph node cells, obtained before transplant. The source of these receptors is a human donor who was the organ donor for an intestinal transplant.

The J gene is TRBJ2-3, the V gene TRBV6-4, with D uncertain. With 5 bases removed from V and 1 base from J, the gap between germline ends came to 10 bases. Germline CDR1 reads MRHNA; CDR2 reads SNTAGT. The CDR3 contains 14 residues. CDR3 in amino acids: CASSHHAGTDTQYF. CDR3 sequence (DNA): TGTGCCAGCAGTCACCACGCAGGCACAGATACGCAGTATTTT.

The chain carries TRBV7-6 and TRBJ2-7; tentatively, D is TRBD2 (6 bases). CDR1 is SGHVS, CDR2 FNYEAQ, per germline. This CDR3 contains 16 residues. Trimming removed 0 bases at V and 3 bases at J, with 15 bases between. CDR3: CASSLAMEGGFYEQYF. As DNA, the CDR3 is TGTGCCAGCAGCTTAGCGATGGAGGGTGGGTTCTACGAGCAGTACTTC.

V is TRBV2 and J is TRBJ2-7, with a possible D match to TRBD1 (5 bases). The germline V gene has CDR1 SNHLY and CDR2 FYNNEI. Between the trimmed V and J ends, which lost 6 bases and 4 bases, there was a span of 16 bases. The CDR3 runs to 14 residues. The CDR3 DNA reads as TGTGCCAGCAGAGGCCGAGACAGCCTTTACGAGCAGTACTTC. It codes for CASRGRDSLYEQYF. Full variable domain (rest looked up from reference TRBV2 and TRBJ2-7): EPEVTQTPSHQVTQMGQEVILRCVPISNHLYFYWYRQILGQKVEFLVSFYNNEISEKSEIFDDQFSVERPDGSNFTLKIRSTKLEDSAMYFCASRGRDSLYEQYFGPGTRLTVT.

This rearrangement joins TRBV4-1 to TRBJ2-1, with 10 bases that match TRBD2. CDR1 and CDR2 from the germline V gene are MGHRA and YSYEKL. The CDR3 runs 16 residues. The trim removed 0 bases at V and 8 bases at J, leaving 7 bases unmatched. The CDR3 bases are TGCGCCAGCAGCCAAGAATCTAGCGGGAGTGGAGATGAGCAGTTCTTC. This encodes CASSQESSGSGDEQFF.

The rearrangement links TRBV9 to TRBJ2-2; D gene ambiguous. V lost 3 bases to trimming and J lost 2 bases, with 8 bases between them. The CDR3 is 14 amino acids. CDR1 and CDR2 from the germline V gene are SGDLS and YYNGEE. The CDR3 loop is CASSAYINTGELFF. The DNA for the CDR3 is TGTGCCAGCAGCGCGTACATTAACACCGGGGAGCTGTTTTTT.

The rearrangement links TRBV9 to TRBJ2-5; D unresolved. Germline lookup yields CDR1 SGDLS and CDR2 YYNGEE. The CDR3 spans 16 residues. V was pared by 0 bases and J by 1 base, with 13 bases between. The CDR3 DNA is TGTGCCAGCAGCGTAGGAGTCATATCTAGCCAAGAGACCCAGTACTTC. Translated: CASSVGVISSQETQYF.

The rearrangement links TRBV29-1 to TRBJ1-2; 8 nucleotides line up with TRBD1. Germline V CDR1 and CDR2: SQVTM, ANQGSEA. Trimming cost V 6 bases and J 2 bases; bases outside gene matches: 8. There are 14 residues in the CDR3. CDR3 amino acids: CSVEQGVKNYGYTF. Here the CDR3 DNA reads TGCAGCGTGGAACAGGGGGTAAAGAACTATGGCTACACCTTC.

This rearrangement joins TRBV19 to TRBJ2-1, with 13 bases lining up with TRBD2. The junction had 13 bases not matched to a gene; V was cut back by 6 bases and J by 8 bases. CDR1 and CDR2 from the germline V gene are LNHDA and SQIVND (reference sequence). The CDR3 consists of 17 residues. The DNA for the CDR3 is TGTGCCAGTAGCCTTTGGACTAGCGGGAGCGGTGGGGATGAGCAGTTCTTC. This gives the protein CASSLWTSGSGGDEQFF.

This chain links TRBV5-1 with TRBJ1-2, with D maybe TRBD1 (6 bases). CDR1 and CDR2 from the germline V gene are SGHRS and YFSETQ. Trimming shortened V by 5 bases and J by 7 bases, and 12 bases separated the two germline ends. The CDR3 covers 12 residues. The CDR3 protein is CASSQGGAGYTF. The CDR3 bases are TGCGCCAGCAGTCAAGGGGGTGCTGGCTACACCTTC.

CDR3 region: CASSVDRGDTEAFF. The CDR3 DNA follows: TGTGCCAGCAGCGTAGACAGGGGGGACACTGAAGCTTTCTTT. The chain employs TRBV9 and TRBJ1-1, with 8 bases matching TRBD1. The J segment lost 3 bases and the V segment lost 0 bases, leaving 1 base of the junction unmatched. Germline CDR1 reads SGDLS; CDR2 reads YYNGEE. This CDR3 comprises 14 residues.

This clone appeared a single time. The rearrangement joins TRBV6-5 to TRBJ2-5, with 11 positions matching TRBD2. CDR1 is MNHEY and CDR2 is SVGAGI in the germline V gene. The trim removed 4 bases at V and 2 bases at J, leaving 6 bases unmatched. This CDR3 has 16 amino acids. CDR3 region: CASSSTGTSGQETQYF. The DNA of the CDR3 is TGTGCCAGCAGTTCAACCGGGACTAGCGGTCAAGAGACCCAGTACTTC.

V gene TRBV5-1 combines with J gene TRBJ2-6; D is unclear. This CDR3 has 16 amino acids. Per the germline V gene, CDR1 is SGHRS and CDR2 is YFSETQ. With 5 bases removed from V and 3 bases from J, the gap between germline ends came to 15 bases. The CDR3 is CASRTTPFVGANVLTF. The CDR3 region has the DNA TGCGCCAGCAGGACAACCCCCTTTGTTGGGGCCAACGTCCTGACTTTC. Full variable domain (remainder filled in from reference TRBV5-1 and TRBJ2-6): KAGVTQTPRYLIKTRGQQVTLSCSPISGHRSVSWYQQTPGQGLQFLFEYFSETQRNKGNFPGRFSGRQFSNSRSEMNVSTLELGDSALYLCASRTTPFVGANVLTFGAGSRLTVL.

The chain carries TRBV19 and TRBJ2-7; D ambiguous. The V gene lost 5 bases and the J gene lost 0 bases, with 11 bases spanning the gap. There are 14 residues in the CDR3. Germline CDR1 LNHDA, CDR2 SQIVND (reference sequence). The CDR3 here is CASSAATSSYEQYF. Here the CDR3 DNA reads TGTGCCAGTAGTGCGGCCACGAGCTCCTACGAGCAGTACTTC.

CDR3 coding DNA: TGTGCCAGCAGCTCACAGAACCGAGGGACAGGGGGCCCCTCGAACACTGAAGCTTTCTTT. Its protein is CASSSQNRGTGGPSNTEAFF. The chain recombines TRBV21-1 with TRBJ1-1; TRBD1 is the table's D call, not checked against the DNA. TRBV21-1 has pseudogene status. This CDR3 is built from 20 residues.

The CDR3 coding sequence is TGTGCCTGGATTCCTACGGGACACCTCTACGAGCAGTACTTC. Residues: CAWIPTGHLYEQYF. The gene calls are TRBV30 and TRBJ2-7; D is possibly TRBD1 (6 bases). Deletions cut 4 bases from V and 3 bases from J, with 16 bases between. The length of the CDR3 is 14 residues. Germline CDR1 reads GTSNPN; CDR2 reads SVGIG (reference sequence).

The chain joins TRBV19 to TRBJ1-5; D is ambiguous. The CDR3 extends over 15 amino acids. CDR1 is LNHDA and CDR2 is SQIVND in the germline V gene (reference sequence). Trimming pared 0 bases from V and 4 bases from J, leaving 10 bases between. CDR3 sequence reads: CASSIDTSVNQPQHF. The CDR3 coding sequence is TGTGCCAGTAGTATAGATACGTCGGTAAATCAGCCCCAGCATTTT.

The chain recombines TRBV5-4 with TRBJ1-1, with 7 bases fitting TRBD1. CDR3 size: 16 residues. With 0 bases clipped from V and 5 bases from J, the junction kept 10 bases outside the gene matches. CDR1 and CDR2 from the germline V gene are SGHNT and YYREEE (reference sequence). The CDR3 here is CASSLERNNRGTEAFF. The CDR3 coding sequence is TGTGCCAGCAGCTTGGAGCGAAATAACAGGGGTACTGAAGCTTTCTTT.